The clone carrying this TCR beta chain has a single count. The record originates from a study of blood T cell repertoires in COVID-19. About the study: Sites across the United States, Italy and Spain contributed samples from acute and convalescent COVID-19. T cells, B-cell-depleted T cells, or PBMCs supplied cDNA or gDNA.

Source study methods: From reference gene primer amplification, estimates of nucleated cell counts were derived. Libraries were prepared by immunoSEQ multiplex PCR; TCRdb keeps only in-frame clonotypes and omits some of them. V, J and clone size were drawn from that table, and D and trimming were deduced from the DNA. The sample consists of 200,000 to 250,000 clones, 88% of them appearing once. The V segment lost 0 bases and the J segment 10 bases; nucleotides outside the gene matches: 6. The V gene's germline CDR1 is MGHRA and CDR2 YSYEKL. The CDR3 sequence is 15 residues long. This sequence joins TRBV4-1 and TRBJ1-5, with TRBD1 matching over 10 bases. The origin of this receptor is a man between 65 and 85 years old with acute or convalescent COVID-19. Sequencing was carried out using peripheral blood. This CDR3 is CASSQEGTGATPQHF. DNA of the CDR3: TGCGCCAGCAGCCAAGAAGGGACAGGGGCTACACCCCAGCATTTT.